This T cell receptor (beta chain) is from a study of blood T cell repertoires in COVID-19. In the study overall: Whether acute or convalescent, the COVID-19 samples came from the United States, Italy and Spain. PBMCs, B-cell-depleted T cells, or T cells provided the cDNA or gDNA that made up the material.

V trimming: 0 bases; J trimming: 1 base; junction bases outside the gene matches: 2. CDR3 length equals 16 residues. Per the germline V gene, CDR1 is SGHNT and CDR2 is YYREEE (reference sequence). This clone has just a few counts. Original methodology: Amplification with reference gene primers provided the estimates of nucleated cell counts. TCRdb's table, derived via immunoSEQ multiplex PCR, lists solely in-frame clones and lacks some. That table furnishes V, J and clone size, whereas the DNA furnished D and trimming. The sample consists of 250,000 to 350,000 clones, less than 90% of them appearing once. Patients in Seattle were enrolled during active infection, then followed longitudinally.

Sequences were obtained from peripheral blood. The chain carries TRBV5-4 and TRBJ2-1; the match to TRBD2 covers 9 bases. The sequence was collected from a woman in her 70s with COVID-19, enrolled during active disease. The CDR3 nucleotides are TGTGCCAGCAGCTTGGATAGCGGGGGATCCTACAATGAGCAGTTCTTC. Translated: CASSLDSGGSYNEQFF.